This T cell receptor beta chain was profiled in a study of memory CD4+ T cells and cytomegalovirus serostatus. Study summary: This sample comes from healthy Belgian adults, under 10 CMV seropositive, 20 to 25 seronegative. General observations from the study: Repertoires predicted CMV serostatus with median bootstrapped AUC of about 0.95. The CMV-associated TCR signature appears largely within the CD4+ memory repertoire.

Assay: immunoSEQ multiplex PCR; the TCRdb copy retains only in-frame clones and omits some. This sample has 30,000 to 40,000 clones, with roughly 80% found just once. The sort gate was single viable CD3+CD4+CD8-CD45RO+ cells for memory CD4+ T cells. This clone occurred once. Its antigen is not identified. Sequencing was performed on memory CD4+ T cells from blood. The TCR was taken from an adult in good health and CMV-seronegative.

The CDR3 here is CASSPVRENTEAFF. Written as DNA, the CDR3 is TGTGCCAGCAGCCCGGTCAGGGAAAACACTGAAGCTTTCTTT. The rearrangement links TRBV7-2 to TRBJ1-1, with D tentatively TRBD1 (5 bases). V was trimmed by 5 bases and J by 2 bases, leaving 12 bases between them. Germline assignment: CDR1 SGHTA and CDR2 FQGNSA. This CDR3 has 14 residues.